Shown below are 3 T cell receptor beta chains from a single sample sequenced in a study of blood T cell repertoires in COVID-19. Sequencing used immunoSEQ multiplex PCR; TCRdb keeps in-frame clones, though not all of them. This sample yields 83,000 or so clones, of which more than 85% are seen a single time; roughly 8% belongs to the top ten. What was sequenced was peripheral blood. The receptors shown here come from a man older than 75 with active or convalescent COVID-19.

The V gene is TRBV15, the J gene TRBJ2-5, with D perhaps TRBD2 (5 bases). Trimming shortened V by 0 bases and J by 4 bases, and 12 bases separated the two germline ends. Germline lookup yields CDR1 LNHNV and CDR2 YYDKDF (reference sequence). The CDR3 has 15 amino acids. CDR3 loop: CATSRDNGEGETQYF. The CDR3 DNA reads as TGTGCCACCAGCAGAGATAATGGCGAGGGAGAGACCCAGTACTTC.

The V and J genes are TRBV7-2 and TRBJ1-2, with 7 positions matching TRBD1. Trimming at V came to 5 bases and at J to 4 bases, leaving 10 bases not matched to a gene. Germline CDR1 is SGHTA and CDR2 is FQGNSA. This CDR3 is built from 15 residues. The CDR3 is CASSIPPTGIYGYTF. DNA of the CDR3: TGTGCCAGCAGCATCCCCCCGACAGGGATCTATGGCTACACCTTC.

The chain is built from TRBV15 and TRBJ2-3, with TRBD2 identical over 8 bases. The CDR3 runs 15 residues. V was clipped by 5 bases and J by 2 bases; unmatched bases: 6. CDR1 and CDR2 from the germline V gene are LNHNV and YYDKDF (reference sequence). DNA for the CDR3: TGTGCCACCAGCTATAGCGGGGTTCACACAGATACGCAGTATTTT. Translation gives CATSYSGVHTDTQYF.